This T cell receptor (beta chain) stems from a study of CD8 T cells in Susac syndrome. This clonotype was seen only once. Random hexamers were used to reverse transcribe the RNA input (about 0.5 to 1 ug). A multiplex approach, immunoSEQ multiplex PCR, amplified TCR beta CDR3 across 54 Vbeta and 13 Jbeta. In TCRdb, the immunoSEQ multiplex PCR reads were re-called with MiXCR into one record per CDR3 protein. In the table there are some 100,000 distinct CDR3 sequences, approximately 93% of which are singletons. Blood CD8+ and CD4+ T cells underwent high-throughput TCR beta sequencing. Isolation of CD8+ and CD4+ T cells was performed negatively, whereas enrichment of TEMRA cells was done by FACS. Trimming at V came to 6 bases and at J to 6 bases, leaving 3 bases not matched to a gene. The CDR3 sequence is 13 residues long.

The chain has TRBV12-3 or TRBV12-4 and TRBJ2-1; 9 bases align to TRBD1. This TCR was recovered from a human donor with multiple sclerosis. Material: CD4+ T cells from PBMCs. The CDR3 loop reads CASRGGQGNEQFF. The CDR3 DNA is TGTGCCAGCAGGGGGGGACAGGGCAATGAGCAGTTCTTC.